This TCR beta chain appears in the sequencing data of a study of blood T cell repertoires in COVID-19. Across the study: Material from acute and convalescent COVID-19 was sourced from the United States, Italy and Spain. From T cells, B-cell-depleted T cells, or PBMCs came the material, which was cDNA or gDNA.

How the authors handled the data: Counts of nucleated cells, estimated from reference gene primer amplification, were obtained. Assay used: immunoSEQ multiplex PCR; TCRdb lists only in-frame clones, some missing. V, J and clone size reflect that table, while D and trimming were determined from the DNA. The table records roughly 100,000 clones, more than 75% of them present only once. This clone was found once. Sample: peripheral blood. This TCR was sampled from a human donor in a cohort sampled during active COVID-19.

CDR3 residues: CASSGGPTSNQPQHF. CDR3 DNA sequence: TGTGCCAGCAGTGGGGGCCCAACAAGCAATCAGCCCCAGCATTTT. This chain links TRBV2 with TRBJ1-5; D is possibly TRBD1 (5 bases). V was cut by 4 bases and J by 1 base, with 11 bases left in between. CDR3 size: 15 residues. Germline CDR1 SNHLY, CDR2 FYNNEI.